This T cell receptor beta chain was identified in a study of cytomegalovirus exposure and HLA in healthy donors. Study observations and caveats: In a later analysis, at a false discovery rate of 0.05, approximately 16,000 TCR beta sequences matched HLA alleles.

CDR1 is SQVTM and CDR2 is ANQGSEA in the germline V gene. This CDR3 contains 13 residues. V was pared by 4 bases and J by 1 base, with 8 bases between. The PCR used 60 Vbeta and 13 Jbeta primers. The method was immunoSEQ multiplex PCR; TCRdb's version includes in-frame clones alone and lacks a portion of them. The table lists some 130,000 clones, over 50% of them singletons. With regard to this clone: Its antigen is not known.

The specimen sequenced was PBMCs. The receptor was isolated from a human donor in good health. This chain uses TRBV29-1 with TRBJ2-4; D is perhaps TRBD2 (5 bases). CDR3 DNA: TGCAGCGTTGTCGGGATCGCCAAAAACATTCAGTACTTC. Protein sequence: CSVVGIAKNIQYF.